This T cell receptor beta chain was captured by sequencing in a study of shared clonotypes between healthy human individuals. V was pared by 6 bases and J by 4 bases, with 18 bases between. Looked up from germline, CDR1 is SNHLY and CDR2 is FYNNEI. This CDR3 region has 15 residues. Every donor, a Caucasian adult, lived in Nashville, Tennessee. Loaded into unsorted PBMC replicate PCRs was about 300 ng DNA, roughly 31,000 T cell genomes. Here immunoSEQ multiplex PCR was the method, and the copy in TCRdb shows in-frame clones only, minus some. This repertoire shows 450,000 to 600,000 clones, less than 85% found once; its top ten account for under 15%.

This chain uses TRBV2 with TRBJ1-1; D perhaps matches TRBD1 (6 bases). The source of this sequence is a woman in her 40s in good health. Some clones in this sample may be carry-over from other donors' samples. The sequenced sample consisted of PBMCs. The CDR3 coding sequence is TGTGCCAGCAGCCGCTCCAGGGGCGACGGCACTGAAGCTTTCTTT. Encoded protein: CASSRSRGDGTEAFF.